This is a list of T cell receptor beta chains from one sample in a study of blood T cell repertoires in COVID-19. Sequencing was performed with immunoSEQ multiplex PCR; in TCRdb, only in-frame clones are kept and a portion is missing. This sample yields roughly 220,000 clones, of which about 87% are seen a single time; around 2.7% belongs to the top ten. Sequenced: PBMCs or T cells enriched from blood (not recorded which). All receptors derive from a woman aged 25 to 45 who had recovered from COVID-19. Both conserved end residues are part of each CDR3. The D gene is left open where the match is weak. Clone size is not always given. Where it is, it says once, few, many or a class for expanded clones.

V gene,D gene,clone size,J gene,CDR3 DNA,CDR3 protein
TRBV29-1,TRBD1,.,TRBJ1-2,TGCAGCGCCGCGGGACAGGGGGCGCTTGACTATGGCTACACCTTC,CSAAGQGALDYGYTF
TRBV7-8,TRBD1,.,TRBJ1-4,TGTGCCAGCAGCTGGGGACAGGTCAATGAAAAACTGTTTTTT,CASSWGQVNEKLFF
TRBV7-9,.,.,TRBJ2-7,TGTGCCAGCAGCTTAGCTCCGGGACACAACGAGCAGTACTTC,CASSLAPGHNEQYF
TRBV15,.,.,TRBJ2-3,TGTGCCACCCAAATAGAAGATACGCAGTATTTT,CATQIEDTQYF
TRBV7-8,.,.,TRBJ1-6,TGTGCCAGCAGCGGCGGGACGCAGAATAATTCACCCCTCCACTTT,CASSGGTQNNSPLHF
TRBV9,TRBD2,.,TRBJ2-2,TGTGCCAGCAGCGGGACTAGCGAGAACACCGGGGAGCTGTTTTTT,CASSGTSENTGELFF
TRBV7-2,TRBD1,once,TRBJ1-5,TGTGCCAGCAGCTTAACAGGGGGCCCGGGAAATCAGCCCCAGCATTTT,CASSLTGGPGNQPQHF
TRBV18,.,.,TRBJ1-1,TGTGCCAGCTCACCACGGGAGAGGGAGGACACTGAAGCTTTCTTT,CASSPREREDTEAFF
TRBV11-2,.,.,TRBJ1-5,TGTGCCAGCAGCTTTGGTTCAGGTCAGCCCCAGCATTTT,CASSFGSGQPQHF
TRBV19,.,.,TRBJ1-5,TGTGCCAGTAGTCGGGACAACAATCAGCCCCAGCATTTT,CASSRDNNQPQHF